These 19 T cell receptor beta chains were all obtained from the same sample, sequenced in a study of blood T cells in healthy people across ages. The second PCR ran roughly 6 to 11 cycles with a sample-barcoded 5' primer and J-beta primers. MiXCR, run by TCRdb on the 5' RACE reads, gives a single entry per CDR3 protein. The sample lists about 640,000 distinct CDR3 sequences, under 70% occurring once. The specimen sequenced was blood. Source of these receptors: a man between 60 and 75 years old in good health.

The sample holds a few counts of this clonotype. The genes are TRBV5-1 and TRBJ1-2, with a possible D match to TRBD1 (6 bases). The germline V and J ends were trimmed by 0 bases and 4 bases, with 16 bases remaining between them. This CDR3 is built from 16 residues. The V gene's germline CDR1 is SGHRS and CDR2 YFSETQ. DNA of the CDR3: TGCGCCAGCAGCTTGGGTAGCGGACAGTCAAGCTATGGCTACACCTTC. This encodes CASSLGSGQSSYGYTF.

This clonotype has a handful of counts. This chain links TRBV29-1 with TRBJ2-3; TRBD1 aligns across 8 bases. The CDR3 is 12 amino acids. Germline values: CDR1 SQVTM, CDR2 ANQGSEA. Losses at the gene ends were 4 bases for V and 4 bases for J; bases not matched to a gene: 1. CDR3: CSVAQGADTQYF. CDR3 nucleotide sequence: TGCAGCGTTGCACAGGGGGCAGATACGCAGTATTTT.

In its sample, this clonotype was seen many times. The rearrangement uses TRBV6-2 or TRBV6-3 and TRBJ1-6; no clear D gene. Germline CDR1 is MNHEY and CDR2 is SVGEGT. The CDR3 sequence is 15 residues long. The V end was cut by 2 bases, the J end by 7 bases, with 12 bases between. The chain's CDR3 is CASSYDSGPNSPLHF. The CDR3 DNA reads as TGTGCCAGCAGTTACGACTCGGGCCCGAATTCACCCCTCCACTTT.

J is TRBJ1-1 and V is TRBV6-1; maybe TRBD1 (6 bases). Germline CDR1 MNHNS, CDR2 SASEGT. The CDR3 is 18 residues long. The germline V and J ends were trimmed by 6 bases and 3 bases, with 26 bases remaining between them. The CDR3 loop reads CASSPQGGVRGAYTEAFF. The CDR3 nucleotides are TGTGCCAGCAGCCCACAGGGAGGGGTGCGGGGTGCGTACACTGAAGCTTTCTTT.

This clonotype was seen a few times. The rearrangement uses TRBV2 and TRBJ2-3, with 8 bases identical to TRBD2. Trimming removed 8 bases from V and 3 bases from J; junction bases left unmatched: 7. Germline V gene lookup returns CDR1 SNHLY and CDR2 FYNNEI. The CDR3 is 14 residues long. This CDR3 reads CASASGGSTDTQYF. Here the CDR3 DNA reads TGTGCCAGCGCAAGCGGGGGATCGACAGATACGCAGTATTTT.

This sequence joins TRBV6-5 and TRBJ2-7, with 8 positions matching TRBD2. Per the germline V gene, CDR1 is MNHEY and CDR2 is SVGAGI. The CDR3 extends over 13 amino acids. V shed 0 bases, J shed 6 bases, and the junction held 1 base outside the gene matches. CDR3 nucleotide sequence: TGTGCCAGCAGTTACTCTGGACTAGCCGAGCAGTACTTC. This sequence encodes CASSYSGLAEQYF.

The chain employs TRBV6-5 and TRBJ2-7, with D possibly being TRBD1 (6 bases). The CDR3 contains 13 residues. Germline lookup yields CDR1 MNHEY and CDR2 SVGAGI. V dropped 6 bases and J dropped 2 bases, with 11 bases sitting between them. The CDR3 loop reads CASRATGTYEQYF. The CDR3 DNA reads TGTGCCAGCAGGGCAACAGGGACCTACGAGCAGTACTTC.

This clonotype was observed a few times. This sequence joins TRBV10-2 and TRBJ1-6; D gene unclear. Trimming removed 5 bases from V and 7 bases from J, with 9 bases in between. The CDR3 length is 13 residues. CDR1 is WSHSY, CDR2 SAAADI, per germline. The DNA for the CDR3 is TGCGCCAGCAGTATCACGGCGAATTCACCCCTCCACTTT. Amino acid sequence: CASSITANSPLHF.

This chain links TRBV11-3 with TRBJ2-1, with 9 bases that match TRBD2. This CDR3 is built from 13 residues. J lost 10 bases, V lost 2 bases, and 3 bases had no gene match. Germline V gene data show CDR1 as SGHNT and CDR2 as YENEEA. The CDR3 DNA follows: TGTGCCAGCAGCTTATGGCGGGGGGGAGAGCAGTTCTTC. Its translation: CASSLWRGGEQFF.

The CDR3 reads CASSPMDRALYGYTF. The CDR3 DNA follows: TGTGCCAGCAGCCCGATGGACAGGGCCCTCTATGGCTACACCTTC. The chain is built from TRBV13 and TRBJ1-2; 8 nucleotides match TRBD1. CDR3 length: 15 amino acids. The V segment lost 5 bases and the J segment 4 bases; nucleotides outside the gene matches: 9. Germline CDR1 is PRHDT and CDR2 is FYEKMQ (reference sequence).

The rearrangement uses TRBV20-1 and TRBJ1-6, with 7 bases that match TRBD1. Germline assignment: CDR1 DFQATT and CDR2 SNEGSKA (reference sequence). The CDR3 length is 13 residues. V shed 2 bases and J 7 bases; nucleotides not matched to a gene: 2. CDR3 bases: TGCAGTGCTAGAATACAGGGGAATTCACCCCTCCACTTT. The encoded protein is CSARIQGNSPLHF.

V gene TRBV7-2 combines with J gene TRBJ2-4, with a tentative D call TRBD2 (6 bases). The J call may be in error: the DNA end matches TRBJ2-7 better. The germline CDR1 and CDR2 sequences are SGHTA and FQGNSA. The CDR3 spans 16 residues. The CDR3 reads CATKPPGTAGYYEQYF. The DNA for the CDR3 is TGTGCCACCAAGCCCCCCGGCACCGCGGGGTACTACGAGCAGTACTTC.

The CDR3 loop reads CASSLGGGNNQPQHF. The CDR3 DNA sequence: TGTGCCAGCAGCTTAGGCGGGGGAAACAATCAGCCCCAGCATTTT. The chain links TRBV7-2 to TRBJ1-5, with D perhaps TRBD1 (5 bases). Germline V gene data show CDR1 as SGHTA and CDR2 as FQGNSA. Trimming took off 1 base at V and 3 bases at J, with 10 bases between the two ends. The CDR3 sequence is 15 residues long.

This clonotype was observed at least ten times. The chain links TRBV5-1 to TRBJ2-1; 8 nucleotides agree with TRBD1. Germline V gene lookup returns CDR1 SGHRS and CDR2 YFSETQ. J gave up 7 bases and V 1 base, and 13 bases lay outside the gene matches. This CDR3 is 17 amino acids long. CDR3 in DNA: TGCGCCAGCAGCTTGTACAGGTTCCAGGGGGCTCGGAATGAGCAGTTCTTC. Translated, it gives CASSLYRFQGARNEQFF.

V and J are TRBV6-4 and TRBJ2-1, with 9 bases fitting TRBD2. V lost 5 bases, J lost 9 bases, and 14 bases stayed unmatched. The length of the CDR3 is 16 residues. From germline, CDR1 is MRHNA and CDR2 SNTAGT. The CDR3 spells CASSPLGRGLASEQFF. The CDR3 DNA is TGTGCCAGCAGTCCCCTGGGGCGGGGACTAGCAAGTGAGCAGTTCTTC.

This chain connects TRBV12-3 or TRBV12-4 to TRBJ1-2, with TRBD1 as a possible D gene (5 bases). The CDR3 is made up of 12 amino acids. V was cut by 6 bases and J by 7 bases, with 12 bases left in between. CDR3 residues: CASRPDTGGYTF. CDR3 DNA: TGTGCCAGCAGACCGGACACCGGTGGCTACACCTTC.

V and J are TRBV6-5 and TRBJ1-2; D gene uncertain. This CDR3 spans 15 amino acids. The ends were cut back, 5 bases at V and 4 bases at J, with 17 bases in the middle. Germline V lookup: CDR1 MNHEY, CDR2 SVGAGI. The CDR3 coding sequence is TGTGCCAGCAGTCGGGCCGCCGCCGGAGGCTATGGCTACACCTTC. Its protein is CASSRAAAGGYGYTF.

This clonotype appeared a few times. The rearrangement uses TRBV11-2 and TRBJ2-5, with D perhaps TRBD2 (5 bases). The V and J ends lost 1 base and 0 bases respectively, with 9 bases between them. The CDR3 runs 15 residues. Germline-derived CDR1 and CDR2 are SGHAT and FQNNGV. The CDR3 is CASSLAGSYQETQYF. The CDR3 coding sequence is TGTGCCAGCAGCTTAGCGGGATCTTACCAAGAGACCCAGTACTTC. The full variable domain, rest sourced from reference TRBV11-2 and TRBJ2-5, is EAGVAQSPRYKIIEKRQSVAFWCNPISGHATLYWYQQILGQGPKLLIQFQNNGVVDDSQLPKDRFSAERLKGVDSTLKIQPAKLEDSAVYLCASSLAGSYQETQYFGPGTRLLVL.

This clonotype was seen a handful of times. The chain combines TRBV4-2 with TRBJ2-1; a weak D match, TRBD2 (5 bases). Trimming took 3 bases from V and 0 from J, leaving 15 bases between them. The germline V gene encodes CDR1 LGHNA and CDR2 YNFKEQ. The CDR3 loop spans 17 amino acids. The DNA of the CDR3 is TGTGCCAGCAGCCAGAGGGCTGGCGGCACCTCCTACAATGAGCAGTTCTTC. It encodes CASSQRAGGTSYNEQFF.